A selection of T cell receptor beta chains follows, all from one sample in a study of T-cell memory formation after mild COVID-19. TCRdb analysed the 5' RACE reads with MiXCR anew, one entry per CDR3 protein. The data contain 92,000 or so distinct CDR3 sequences, about 15% of them singletons. Sequencing was carried out using PBMCs or a T cell subset sorted from them (not recorded which). These receptors were taken from a young man who had mild COVID-19 (a few samples of this study predate the infection). Cell type and time point are not known. Each CDR3 is given with its conserved first and last residue. A D gene is named only where the DNA matches it firmly. Not all rows give a size; the values are once, few, many and, for expanded clones, a class.

>TRBJ2-2|-|-|TRBV6-2/TRBV6-3
TGTGCCAGCAGTTACCCCGGGGGCCCAGGGGAGCTGTTTTTT
CASSYPGGPGELFF
>TRBJ2-7|few|-|TRBV7-7
TGTGCCAGCAGCTTAGGGGAGGACGGCTACGAGCAGTACTTC
CASSLGEDGYEQYF
>TRBJ1-6|-|-|TRBV7-9
TGTGCCAGCAGCGCCTATTCACCCCTCCACTTT
CASSAYSPLHF
>TRBJ2-7|few|TRBD2|TRBV12-3/TRBV12-4
TGTGCCAGCAGCCCTAAAATTTCTGGACTAGCCTACGAGCAGTACTTC
CASSPKISGLAYEQYF
>TRBJ2-1|few|TRBD1|TRBV5-1
TGCGCCAGCAGCTGGGGACAGGCGAGCTCCTACAATGAGCAGTTCTTC
CASSWGQASSYNEQFF
>TRBJ2-5|many|TRBD2|TRBV27
TGTGCCAGCAGTTTCGGCAGCGGGGGGGCAGGAGAGACCCAGTACTTC
CASSFGSGGAGETQYF
>TRBJ2-3|-|TRBD2|TRBV18
TGTGCCAGCTCACCACGGGCTAGCGGGGTCGAAAGCACAGATACGCAGTATTTT
CASSPRASGVESTDTQYF
>TRBJ2-2|-|-|TRBV7-9
TGTGCCAGCAGCTTAGACCCCACCGAGGGGGAGCTGTTTTTT
CASSLDPTEGELFF
>TRBJ1-1|-|-|TRBV6-5
TGTGCCAGCACCCCGGGGGGGGGCACTGAAGCTTTCTTT
CASTPGGGTEAFF
>TRBJ2-7|-|TRBD2|TRBV12-3/TRBV12-4
TGTGCCAGCTCACCGGGGGGGACGAGGAAATACTTC
CASSPGGTRKYF
>TRBJ2-7|once|-|TRBV12-3/TRBV12-4
TGTGCCAGCAGTTTCGCAGGGCAAAGGCAGTACTTC
CASSFAGQRQYF
>TRBJ2-1|-|TRBD2|TRBV20-1
TGCAGTGCCCCCGGGACTAGCGGGCCGAATGAGCAGTTCTTC
CSAPGTSGPNEQFF
>TRBJ1-2|-|-|TRBV19
TGTGCCAGTAGTATGGGGCAGCTCGATGGCTACACCTTC
CASSMGQLDGYTF
>TRBJ2-7|-|-|TRBV3-1
TGTGCCAGCAGCCCCAGTCCTCCGGGCGGCGACGAGCAGTACTTC
CASSPSPPGGDEQYF
>TRBJ2-7|few|TRBD1|TRBV7-9
TGTGCCAGCAGCCCCCGGACAGGGAAAAAGACCGTCGAGCAGTACTTC
CASSPRTGKKTVEQYF
>TRBJ2-2|-|-|TRBV9
TGTGCCAGCAGCCCCCAATTTAACACCCCGAACACCGGGGAGCTGTTTTTT
CASSPQFNTPNTGELFF
>TRBJ2-3|-|-|TRBV24-1
TGTGCCACCAGTAGTGGGCGGCGGGGGACAGGAGATACGCAGTATTTT
CATSSGRRGTGDTQYF
>TRBJ2-5|few|TRBD1|TRBV20-1
TGCAGTGCTAGAGGGGGCAGGGGGCGCTGGGAGACCCAGTACTTC
CSARGGRGRWETQYF
>TRBJ1-2|few|TRBD1|TRBV7-9
TGTGCCAGCAGCTTTACTATGACGGGACAGGGTAATGGCTACACCTTC
CASSFTMTGQGNGYTF
>TRBJ2-1|few|-|TRBV12-3/TRBV12-4
TGTGCCAGCAAAGAGTACAATGAGCAGTTCTTC
CASKEYNEQFF
>TRBJ2-1|-|TRBD1|TRBV7-9
TGTGCCAGCACCTCCACCGATTGGACAGGGGCAGCCGGTGAGCAGTTCTTC
CASTSTDWTGAAGEQFF
>TRBJ2-5|-|-|TRBV5-1
TGCGCCAGCAGCTTGGGGCGGCCCCAAGAGACCCAGTACTTC
CASSLGRPQETQYF
>TRBJ1-5|few|-|TRBV4-1
TGCGCCAGCAGCCAAGAATCAGGGTTACGGCAGCCCCAGCATTTT
CASSQESGLRQPQHF
>TRBJ2-1|-|TRBD2|TRBV20-1
TGCAGTGCTAGGACTAGCGGGGACTACCAGCAGTTCTTC
CSARTSGDYQQFF
>TRBJ1-1|few|-|TRBV3-1
TGTGCCAGCAGCTATGGGACGGGGAACACTGAAGCTTTCTTT
CASSYGTGNTEAFF
>TRBJ2-1|-|-|TRBV25-1
TGTGCCAGCAGCGGGGAAGTGGGGCAAGCCTACAATGAGCAGTTCTTC
CASSGEVGQAYNEQFF
>TRBJ2-1|-|-|TRBV2
TGTGCCAGCAGTGACAGACCCACCCATGAGCAGTTCTTC
CASSDRPTHEQFF
>TRBJ2-1|few|TRBD2|TRBV4-3
TGCGCCAGCAGCCACGGACCGGGACTAGCCGACAATGAGCAGTTCTTC
CASSHGPGLADNEQFF
>TRBJ2-1|few|TRBD2|TRBV9
TGTGCCAGCAGCGTAGCGGGGGGGACCTACAATGAGCAGTTCTTC
CASSVAGGTYNEQFF
>TRBJ1-1|-|-|TRBV5-1
TGCGCCAGCAGCCCGCACGGCACTGAAGCTTTCTTT
CASSPHGTEAFF
>TRBJ1-5|-|-|TRBV4-1
TGCGCCAGCAGCCCTTTAGCGGATCAGCCCCAGCATTTT
CASSPLADQPQHF
>TRBJ1-6|-|-|TRBV12-3/TRBV12-4
TGTGCCAGCAGTTTCTTAGGATCACCCCTCCACTTT
CASSFLGSPLHF
>TRBJ2-1|few|-|TRBV19
TGTGCCAGTAGTATAGCTGCGACTCGTGAGCAGTTCTTC
CASSIAATREQFF
>TRBJ2-7|-|-|TRBV3-1
TGTGCCAGCAGTCTCCCAGGGTCTACGGGGCAGTACTTC
CASSLPGSTGQYF
>TRBJ2-2|-|-|TRBV9
TGTGCCAGCAGCGCTTACACCGGGGAGCTGTTTTTT
CASSAYTGELFF